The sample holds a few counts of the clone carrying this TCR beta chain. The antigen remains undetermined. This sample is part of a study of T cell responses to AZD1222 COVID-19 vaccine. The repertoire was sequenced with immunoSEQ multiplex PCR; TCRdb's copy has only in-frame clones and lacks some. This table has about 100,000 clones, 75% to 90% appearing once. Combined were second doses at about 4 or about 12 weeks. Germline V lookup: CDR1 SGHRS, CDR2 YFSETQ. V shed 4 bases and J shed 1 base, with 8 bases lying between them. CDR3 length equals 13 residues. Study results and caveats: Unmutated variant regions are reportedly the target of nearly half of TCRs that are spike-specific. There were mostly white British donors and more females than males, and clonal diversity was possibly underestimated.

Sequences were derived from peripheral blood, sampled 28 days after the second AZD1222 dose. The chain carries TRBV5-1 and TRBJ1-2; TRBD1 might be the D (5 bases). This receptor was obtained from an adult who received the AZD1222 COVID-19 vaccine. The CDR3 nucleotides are TGCGCCAGCAGCCCAGGGAATAACTATGGCTACACCTTC. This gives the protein CASSPGNNYGYTF.